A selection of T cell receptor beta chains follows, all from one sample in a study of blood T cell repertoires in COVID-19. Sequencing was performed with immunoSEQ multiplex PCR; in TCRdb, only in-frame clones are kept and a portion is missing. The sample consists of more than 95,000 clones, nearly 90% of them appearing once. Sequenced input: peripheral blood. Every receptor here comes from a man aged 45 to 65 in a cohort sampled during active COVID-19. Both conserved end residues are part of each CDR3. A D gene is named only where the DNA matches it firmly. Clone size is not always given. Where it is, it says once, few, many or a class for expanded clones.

DNA: TGTGCCAGCAGTGAAACGGGACTGGTGAACACTGAAGCTTTCTTT; CDR3: CASSETGLVNTEAFF; V: TRBV6-1; J: TRBJ1-1; D: -; size: -
DNA: TGTGCCAGCAGTCTCACAGGAACAGATACGCAGTATTTT; CDR3: CASSLTGTDTQYF; V: TRBV6-5; J: TRBJ2-3; D: -; size: -
DNA: TGCGCCAGCAGCGCGGACAATGAGCAGTTCTTC; CDR3: CASSADNEQFF; V: TRBV5-1; J: TRBJ2-1; D: -; size: once
DNA: TGTGCCAGCAGCTTGACAGGGGACACGACCTACGAGCAGTACTTC; CDR3: CASSLTGDTTYEQYF; V: TRBV7-2; J: TRBJ2-7; D: TRBD1; size: -
DNA: TGTGCCAGCAGGAGGGACAGCGATGGCTACACCTTC; CDR3: CASRRDSDGYTF; V: TRBV6-6; J: TRBJ1-2; D: TRBD1; size: -
DNA: TGTGCCAGCAGCTTCAGGGAAATTAGTCAGCCCCAGCATTTT; CDR3: CASSFREISQPQHF; V: TRBV5-8; J: TRBJ1-5; D: -; size: -
DNA: TGTGCCAGCAGCTTAGTACAGGGCAGCACTGAAGCTTTCTTT; CDR3: CASSLVQGSTEAFF; V: TRBV7-9; J: TRBJ1-1; D: -; size: -
DNA: TGTGCCAGCTCAACCCTACAGGGGCTCTCTGGAAACACCATATATTTT; CDR3: CASSTLQGLSGNTIYF; V: TRBV18; J: TRBJ1-3; D: TRBD1; size: -
DNA: TGTGCCAGCAGCATACAACCCAGCGGGGGGCATGAGCAGTTCTTC; CDR3: CASSIQPSGGHEQFF; V: TRBV11-2; J: TRBJ2-1; D: TRBD2; size: -
DNA: TGTGCCAGCAGCTTGGGGAGCTCCTACAATGAGCAGTTCTTC; CDR3: CASSLGSSYNEQFF; V: TRBV5-6; J: TRBJ2-1; D: -; size: -
DNA: TGTGCCAGCAGCCCTCGACTAGCGGGGGGTATGTACAATGAGCAGTTCTTC; CDR3: CASSPRLAGGMYNEQFF; V: TRBV13; J: TRBJ2-1; D: TRBD2; size: -
DNA: TGTGCCAGCAGCCCCCATCCGTCTAGGGGGGGGGACACTGAAGCTTTCTTT; CDR3: CASSPHPSRGGDTEAFF; V: TRBV9; J: TRBJ1-1; D: -; size: -
DNA: TGTGCCAGCAGCTCAAAGGAGAATTCACCCCTCCACTTT; CDR3: CASSSKENSPLHF; V: TRBV7-6; J: TRBJ1-6; D: -; size: -
DNA: TGTGCCAGCACTGCTAGCTCCGGGGAGCTGTTTTTT; CDR3: CASTASSGELFF; V: TRBV7-8; J: TRBJ2-2; D: -; size: -
DNA: TGTGCCAGCAGTTATGACAGGGGCTACGAGCAGTACTTC; CDR3: CASSYDRGYEQYF; V: TRBV6-2/TRBV6-3; J: TRBJ2-7; D: TRBD1; size: few
DNA: TGTGCCAGCAGCTCTAGCGGGGGGGTTGGCAATGAGCAGTTCTTC; CDR3: CASSSSGGVGNEQFF; V: TRBV5-5; J: TRBJ2-1; D: TRBD2; size: once
DNA: TGTGCCAGCAGCGTATTGGGACAGACGAACACCGGGGAGCTGTTTTTT; CDR3: CASSVLGQTNTGELFF; V: TRBV9; J: TRBJ2-2; D: TRBD1; size: -
DNA: TGCGCCAGCAGCGAACCGGGACTAGCGGGGGGGTACTCCTACAATGAGCAGTTCTTC; CDR3: CASSEPGLAGGYSYNEQFF; V: TRBV10-2; J: TRBJ2-1; D: TRBD2; size: -
DNA: TGTGCCAGCAGCGCACCCGGGACAGGGCTCAGCAATCAGCCCCAGCATTTT; CDR3: CASSAPGTGLSNQPQHF; V: TRBV5-5; J: TRBJ1-5; D: TRBD1; size: -
DNA: TGTGCCAGCAGCTGGTTGGGGGGAGAGGGCTACACCTTC; CDR3: CASSWLGGEGYTF; V: TRBV7-9; J: TRBJ1-2; D: -; size: -
DNA: TGTGCCACCCGGCAGGAAGCCGGGGGTAAAGCTTTCTTT; CDR3: CATRQEAGGKAFF; V: TRBV28; J: TRBJ1-1; D: -; size: -
DNA: TGTGCCAGCAGAGCTGACAGTGTATATGAGCAGTTCTTC; CDR3: CASRADSVYEQFF; V: TRBV12-3/TRBV12-4; J: TRBJ2-1; D: -; size: -
DNA: TGCAGCGTTGTGTCGGGGAAATCCCAAGAGACCCAGTACTTC; CDR3: CSVVSGKSQETQYF; V: TRBV29-1; J: TRBJ2-5; D: -; size: -
DNA: TGTGCCAGCAGCTTAGAGTTTGGGGGGGGTACCCACAATGAGCAGTTCTTC; CDR3: CASSLEFGGGTHNEQFF; V: TRBV11-2; J: TRBJ2-1; D: TRBD2; size: -